The present TCR beta chain was sequenced within a study of radiation and T cells in renal cell carcinoma. V lost 4 bases and J lost 2, with 16 bases in between. The CDR3 spans 15 residues. Germline loops: CDR1 SGHTS, CDR2 YDEGEE. The time point here: baseline pretreatment blood. Stated treatment: 15 Gy SBRT to primary tumor, nephrectomy 4 weeks later. The tumor was a clear cell renal cell carcinoma. Concerning this clone: No antigen is known for it.

Profiling relied on immunoSEQ multiplex PCR, and the TCRdb table lists in-frame clones only, not all of them. The table records 45,000 to 65,000 clones, roughly 79% of them present only once. Study conclusions and caveats: No pretreatment tumor biopsies were available for baseline clonotypes. Top tumor clonotypes rose in blood 2 weeks post-radiation, then contracted.

J is TRBJ2-7 and V is TRBV5-8; tentatively, D is TRBD1 (5 bases). The source of this sequence is a man aged 60-69 years with renal cell carcinoma. This sample comprised blood, obtained from a patient whose treatment included radiotherapy and nephrectomy. CDR3 DNA sequence: TGTGCCAGCAGCCTGCCAGCTGGGGCTACCTACGAGCAGTACTTC. Translating it yields CASSLPAGATYEQYF.